This paragraph covers one T cell receptor (beta chain) sequence. These data are taken from a study of T cell responses to AZD1222 COVID-19 vaccine. Trimming left V 1 base short and J 2 bases short, with 16 bases between. Germline CDR1 is SGHDT and CDR2 is YYEEEE. The length of the CDR3 is 16 residues. This table comes from immunoSEQ multiplex PCR, and its TCRdb copy is limited to in-frame clones, with some not included. The data show roughly 180,000 clones, about 89% seen once. This clonotype was sampled from an adult in good health. The chain combines TRBV5-6 with TRBJ2-7; a weak D match, TRBD2 (6 bases). The sequencing used peripheral blood, collected on day 0 of AZD1222 vaccination. CDR3 sequence: CASSLSGRGTTYEQYF. DNA for the CDR3: TGTGCCAGCAGCTTGTCCGGGCGGGGTACAACCTACGAGCAGTACTTC.